This T cell receptor beta chain is from a study of blood T cell repertoires in COVID-19. Looking at the study overall: Both acute and convalescent COVID-19 samples were obtained from the United States, Italy and Spain. The analysed material was cDNA or gDNA that came from T cells, B-cell-depleted T cells, or PBMCs.

Germline loops: CDR1 MDHEN, CDR2 SYDVKM. The V gene lost 4 bases and the J gene lost 4 bases, with 15 bases spanning the gap. The CDR3 loop spans 15 amino acids. In the original analysis: Amplified reference gene primers provided the basis for estimating nucleated cell counts. Libraries were prepared by immunoSEQ multiplex PCR; TCRdb keeps only in-frame clonotypes and omits some of them. V and J calls and clone size are as listed in that table; D and trimming were resolved from the DNA. The sample has roughly 160,000 clones, around 84% seen once. The Seattle patients, enrolled during active infection, were followed longitudinally.

This rearrangement joins TRBV28 to TRBJ2-3; no reliable D call. Source material: peripheral blood. The source of this sequence is a man in his 60s with COVID-19, enrolled during active disease. The CDR3, as DNA: TGTGCCAGCAGTTCCCACCTGGCCCTGGCAGATACGCAGTATTTT. Protein sequence: CASSSHLALADTQYF.